A selection of T cell receptor beta chains follows, all from one sample in a study of blood T cell repertoires in COVID-19. The data were produced by immunoSEQ multiplex PCR, yet TCRdb's version contains in-frame clones alone and is incomplete. The data show approximately 250,000 clones, 80% to 90% seen once. Sample: peripheral blood. The receptors originated from a woman aged 40 to 50 who had recovered from COVID-19. Both conserved end residues are part of each CDR3. Fields, in order: J gene, D gene, clone size, V gene, CDR3 length, CDR3 protein, CDR3 DNA. The D gene is left open where the match is weak. Size tells how often a clone was seen (once, few, many) or the class of an expanded clone, and some rows leave it out.

>TRBJ2-7|-|-|TRBV27|12
CASSVGIGEQYF
TGTGCCAGCAGCGTCGGGATCGGGGAGCAGTACTTC
>TRBJ2-2|TRBD1|-|TRBV2|15
CASSEQGANTGELFF
TGTGCCAGCAGTGAACAGGGGGCTAACACCGGGGAGCTGTTTTTT
>TRBJ2-2|TRBD1|-|TRBV30|15
CAWERGTGGFGELFF
TGTGCCTGGGAAAGAGGGACAGGGGGATTCGGGGAGCTGTTTTTT
>TRBJ2-5|-|-|TRBV2|13
CASSQFVQETQYF
TGTGCCAGCTCCCAGTTCGTCCAAGAGACCCAGTACTTC
>TRBJ2-4|-|-|TRBV5-4|14
CASSLAGAKNIQYF
TGTGCCAGCAGCTTGGCGGGGGCCAAAAACATTCAGTACTTC
>TRBJ1-1|-|once|TRBV6-5|15
CASSYGEEGNTEAFF
TGTGCCAGCAGTTACGGCGAAGAGGGGAACACTGAAGCTTTCTTT
>TRBJ2-5|-|-|TRBV27|15
CASSSDYTGKETQYF
TGTGCCAGCAGTTCAGATTATACGGGGAAGGAGACCCAGTACTTC
>TRBJ1-2|-|-|TRBV21-1|17
CASSKRTGGNHNYGYTF
TGTGCCAGCAGCAAACGTACAGGGGGTAATCATAACTATGGCTACACCTTC
>TRBJ2-5|-|-|TRBV3-1/TRBV3-2|14
CASSQQVNQETQYF
TGTGCCAGCAGCCAACAGGTAAACCAAGAGACCCAGTACTTC
>TRBJ1-2|-|-|TRBV19|17
CASSLTGRPDPHYGYTF
TGTGCCAGTAGTCTAACAGGGCGCCCCGACCCTCACTATGGCTACACCTTC
>TRBJ1-1|-|-|TRBV6-1|16
CASSEKTGFWDTEAFF
TGTGCCAGCAGTGAGAAAACAGGGTTTTGGGACACTGAAGCTTTCTTT
>TRBJ1-3|-|-|TRBV6-5|14
CASSSGSSGNTIYF
TGTGCCAGCAGTTCTGGGAGCTCTGGAAACACCATATATTTT
>TRBJ2-1|TRBD2|-|TRBV30|17
CACTTTSAGGSSNEQFF
TGTGCCTGTACCACAACCTCAGCGGGGGGATCCTCCAATGAGCAGTTCTTC
>TRBJ1-3|TRBD1|-|TRBV9|17
CASSATAGGSSGNTIYF
TGTGCCAGCAGCGCGACAGCAGGGGGCAGCTCTGGAAACACCATATATTTT
>TRBJ2-7|-|-|TRBV18|16
CASSPPDRVGGYEQYF
TGTGCCAGCTCACCACCCGACAGAGTAGGCGGTTACGAGCAGTACTTC